Here is one T cell receptor beta chain with its context. Profiled with immunoSEQ multiplex PCR; TCRdb holds only in-frame clones, not every one. The table lists about 50,000 clones, roughly three quarters of them singletons. The data were taken from a study of OX40 agonist ivuxolimab in advanced cancers. Sample: CD4+ or CD8+ T cells sorted from blood, taken in a trial of the OX40 agonist ivuxolimab. The TCR was taken from an adult with an advanced solid tumor such as melanoma, head and neck, liver or kidney cancer.

CDR3 protein: CASRMGDYGYTF. The CDR3 DNA follows: TGTGCCAGCAGGATGGGGGACTATGGCTACACCTTC. The V call is TRBV6-5, the J call TRBJ1-2; D perhaps matches TRBD1 (5 bases). V was clipped by 6 bases and J by 3 bases, with 8 bases between them. CDR1 is MNHEY and CDR2 is SVGAGI in the germline V gene. This CDR3 contains 12 residues.